A single sample is the source of the 20 T cell receptor beta chains below, sequenced in a study of blood T cell repertoires in COVID-19. Sequencing used immunoSEQ multiplex PCR; TCRdb keeps in-frame clones, though not all of them. The sample shows tens of thousands of clones, 82% of them seen only once. The sequencing sample was made of peripheral blood. These receptor sequences come from an older man with COVID-19, enrolled during active disease.

This rearrangement joins TRBV28 to TRBJ1-5; D is perhaps TRBD1 (6 bases). The CDR3 consists of 16 residues. Per germline, CDR1 MDHEN and CDR2 SYDVKM. The germline V and J ends were trimmed by 6 bases and 0 bases, with 15 bases remaining between them. CDR3 in amino acids: CASSTPGQYSNQPQHF. CDR3 coding DNA: TGTGCCAGCAGCACTCCCGGACAGTATAGCAATCAGCCCCAGCATTTT.

The chain joins TRBV5-1 to TRBJ1-1; the D gene is possibly TRBD1 (6 bases). The CDR3 is made up of 13 amino acids. In germline, CDR1 is SGHRS, CDR2 YFSETQ. V was pared by 6 bases and J by 5 bases, with 14 bases between. The CDR3 nucleotides read TGCGCCAGCACTCAGGGGCTGGGTACTGAAGCTTTCTTT. Amino acids: CASTQGLGTEAFF.

This clone has only a few counts. The gene calls are TRBV30 and TRBJ1-5; the D is unclear. The CDR3 has 14 residues. V lost 3 bases to trimming and J lost 3 bases, with 12 bases between them. Germline CDR1 reads GTSNPN; CDR2 reads SVGIG (reference sequence). CDR3 loop: CAWSGGIFNQPQHF. CDR3 nucleotide sequence: TGTGCCTGGAGCGGAGGGATTTTCAATCAGCCCCAGCATTTT.

The rearrangement links TRBV28 to TRBJ1-2; D possibly corresponds to TRBD1 (5 bases). Germline V lookup: CDR1 MDHEN, CDR2 SYDVKM. This CDR3 comprises 14 residues. V was shortened by 3 bases and J by 4 bases, with 12 bases between the two germline ends. The CDR3 nucleotides read TGTGCCAGCAGTTTTCTGATGGGGCCCTATGGCTACACCTTC. Translated: CASSFLMGPYGYTF.

Concerning this clone: An end of the junction differs from the germline gene, which may be a read error. The chain recombines TRBV28 with TRBJ2-1; 9 bases line up with TRBD2. The length of the CDR3 is 13 residues. Germline CDR1 and CDR2: MDHEN and SYDVKM. CDR3 DNA: TGTGCCAGCAGTTTAGGCGGGGGGGCGACCTGGGTCTTC. Translating it yields CASSLGGGATWVF.

V is TRBV5-1 and J is TRBJ2-3; TRBD1 is a possible D gene (6 bases). Germline CDR1 SGHRS, CDR2 YFSETQ. The CDR3 is 15 amino acids. The ends were cut back, 0 bases at V and 2 bases at J, with 10 bases in the middle. CDR3: CASSLDPGATDTQYF. The CDR3 nucleotides read TGCGCCAGCAGCTTGGATCCAGGGGCCACAGATACGCAGTATTTT. Complete variable domain (other parts from reference TRBV5-1 and TRBJ2-3): KAGVTQTPRYLIKTRGQQVTLSCSPISGHRSVSWYQQTPGQGLQFLFEYFSETQRNKGNFPGRFSGRQFSNSRSEMNVSTLELGDSALYLCASSLDPGATDTQYFGPGTRLTVL.

This chain uses TRBV4-3 with TRBJ2-1; 10 positions match TRBD2. V lost 1 base, J lost 5 bases, and 5 bases stayed unmatched. The CDR3 extends over 16 amino acids. Looked up from germline, CDR1 is LGHNA and CDR2 is YSLEER. CDR3 DNA sequence: TGCGCCAGCAGCCAAGCTCCCAGCGGGGGGGACAATGAGCAGTTCTTC. Its translation: CASSQAPSGGDNEQFF.

V usage is TRBV5-4 and J usage is TRBJ2-6; D perhaps matches TRBD1 (6 bases). Germline V gives CDR1 SGHNT, CDR2 YYREEE (reference sequence). Trimming shortened V by 6 bases and J by 0 bases, and 16 bases separated the two germline ends. The CDR3 contains 17 residues. CDR3 amino acids: CASTSQLQGSGANVLTF. CDR3 coding DNA: TGTGCCAGCACCTCGCAATTACAGGGCTCTGGGGCCAACGTCCTGACTTTC.

This clone showed up just once. V usage is TRBV6-5 and J usage is TRBJ2-1; 8 nucleotides line up with TRBD2. Germline CDR1 MNHEY, CDR2 SVGAGI. Trimming cost V 5 bases and J 5 bases; bases outside gene matches: 8. The CDR3 covers 15 residues. The CDR3 spells CASSPIRGGHNEQFF. The CDR3 DNA reads as TGTGCCAGCAGTCCCATCCGGGGGGGGCACAATGAGCAGTTCTTC.

V gene TRBV27 combines with J gene TRBJ2-2; 9 bases fit TRBD1. This CDR3 is built from 14 residues. Trimming at V came to 3 bases and at J to 5 bases, leaving 1 base not matched to a gene. Germline V gives CDR1 MNHEY, CDR2 SMNVEV (reference sequence). This chain's CDR3 is CASSFDRGTGELFF. DNA of the CDR3: TGTGCCAGCAGTTTCGACAGGGGGACCGGGGAGCTGTTTTTT.

The rearrangement joins TRBV4-3 to TRBJ2-1; maybe TRBD2 (6 bases). V lost 0 bases to trimming and J lost 0 bases, with 15 bases between them. The length of the CDR3 is 18 residues. Germline CDR1 LGHNA, CDR2 YSLEER. DNA of the CDR3: TGCGCCAGCAGCCAAGAGGGAGGAGTAGCCAGCTCCTACAATGAGCAGTTCTTC. Protein sequence: CASSQEGGVASSYNEQFF.

The rearrangement uses TRBV4-1 and TRBJ1-4, with TRBD1 as a possible D gene (5 bases). Germline CDR1 MGHRA, CDR2 YSYEKL. V lost 3 bases and J lost 5, with 10 bases in between. This CDR3 comprises 14 residues. Here the CDR3 reads CASSQGGENEKLFF. Here the CDR3 DNA reads TGCGCCAGCAGCCAGGGGGGGGAAAATGAAAAACTGTTTTTT.

The J gene is TRBJ1-1, the V gene TRBV7-3; unclear D gene. This CDR3 region has 15 residues. V was clipped by 2 bases and J by 4 bases, with 14 bases between them. Germline-derived CDR1 and CDR2 are SGHTA and FQGTGA. The CDR3 reads CASSLDGEEGTEAFF. CDR3 DNA sequence: TGTGCCAGCAGCTTAGACGGGGAGGAGGGCACTGAAGCTTTCTTT.

This sequence joins TRBV5-6 and TRBJ1-2, with D unresolved. CDR3 length: 14 amino acids. Trimming shortened V by 0 bases and J by 3 bases, and 9 bases separated the two germline ends. CDR1 SGHDT and CDR2 YYEEEE come from the germline V gene. CDR3 nucleotides: TGTGCCAGCAGCTTGGTTCGGGGTTACTATGGCTACACCTTC. Its translation: CASSLVRGYYGYTF. Filled out from reference TRBV5-6 and TRBJ1-2, the complete variable domain reads DAGVTQSPTHLIKTRGQQVTLRCSPKSGHDTVSWYQQALGQGPQFIFQYYEEEERQRGNFPDRFSGHQFPNYSSELNVNALLLGDSALYLCASSLVRGYYGYTFGSGTRLTVV.

The V call is TRBV19, the J call TRBJ1-5; tentatively, D is TRBD1 (5 bases). The V end was cut by 4 bases, the J end by 1 base, with 8 bases between. CDR1 is LNHDA, CDR2 SQIVND, per germline (reference sequence). CDR3 size: 14 residues. CDR3 in DNA: TGTGCCAGTAGTAGTAGGGGCAGCAATCAGCCCCAGCATTTT. Protein: CASSSRGSNQPQHF.

The chain recombines TRBV5-4 with TRBJ2-5; D ambiguous. Per the germline V gene, CDR1 is SGHNT and CDR2 is YYREEE (reference sequence). Deletions cut 3 bases from V and 2 bases from J, with 5 bases between. The CDR3 totals 12 residues. This CDR3 is CASSSTQETQYF. CDR3 DNA sequence: TGTGCCAGCAGCTCTACTCAAGAGACCCAGTACTTC.

This clone appeared a single time. The chain couples TRBV3-1 (or the pseudogene TRBV3-2) to TRBJ2-6; weak D call: TRBD1 (5 bases). This CDR3 is built from 15 residues. With 4 bases removed from V and 5 bases from J, the gap between germline ends came to 12 bases. The germline V gene has CDR1 LGHDT and CDR2 YNNKEL (reference sequence). CDR3 nucleotides: TGTGCCAGCAGCCTAAGGGGTTCCCGGGCCAACGTCCTGACTTTC. Translating gives CASSLRGSRANVLTF.

This clone was seen more than once but under ten times. The chain is built from TRBV24-1 and TRBJ2-5; 7 bases agree with TRBD1. This CDR3 has 15 residues. In germline, CDR1 is KGHDR, CDR2 SFDVKD. Trimming at V came to 3 bases and at J to 5 bases, leaving 8 bases not matched to a gene. The CDR3 sequence is CATSDLVDRAETQYF. The CDR3, as DNA: TGTGCCACCAGTGATCTTGTAGACAGGGCGGAGACCCAGTACTTC.

The rearrangement joins TRBV6-2 or TRBV6-3 to TRBJ1-1; D gene unclear. The germline CDR1 and CDR2 sequences are MNHEY and SVGEGT. The CDR3 length is 13 residues. The germline V and J ends were trimmed by 6 bases and 1 base, with 9 bases remaining between them. For the CDR3, the DNA is TGTGCCAGCAGCCTCAAGAGGAACACTGAAGCTTTCTTT. Translating gives CASSLKRNTEAFF.

CDR3 nucleotides: TGTGCCAGCTCGGGGGGGACTTCTAATGAGCAGTTCTTC. Translated: CASSGGTSNEQFF. V gene TRBV21-1 combines with J gene TRBJ2-1; TRBD2, the table's D call, lacks a check against the DNA. TRBV21-1 is assigned pseudogene status. The CDR3 is made up of 13 amino acids.